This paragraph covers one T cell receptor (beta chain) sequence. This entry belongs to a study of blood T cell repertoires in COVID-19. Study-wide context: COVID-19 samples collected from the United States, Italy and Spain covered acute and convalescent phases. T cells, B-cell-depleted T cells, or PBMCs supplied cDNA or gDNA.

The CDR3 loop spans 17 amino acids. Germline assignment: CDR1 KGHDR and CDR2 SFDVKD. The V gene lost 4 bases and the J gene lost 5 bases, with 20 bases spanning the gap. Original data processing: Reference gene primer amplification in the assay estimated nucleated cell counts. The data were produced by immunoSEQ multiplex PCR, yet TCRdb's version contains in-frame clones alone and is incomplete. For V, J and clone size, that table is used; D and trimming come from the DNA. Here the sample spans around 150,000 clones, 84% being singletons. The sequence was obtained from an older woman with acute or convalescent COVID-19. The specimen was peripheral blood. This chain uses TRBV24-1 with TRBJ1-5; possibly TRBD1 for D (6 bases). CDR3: CATSDYPGGAVDQPQHF. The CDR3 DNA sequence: TGTGCCACCAGTGACTACCCTGGGGGGGCTGTTGATCAGCCCCAGCATTTT.